The 5 T cell receptor beta chains below were found in one sample sequenced in a study of CD8+ T cells in alopecia areata. RNA was isolated and reverse transcribed to cDNA, the sequencing template. Data came from immunoSEQ multiplex PCR; TCRdb stores just in-frame clones and leaves some out. The table lists approximately 180,000 clones, 50% to 65% of them singletons, with less than 14% in the top ten. Treatment in this sample: oral pan-JAK inhibitor, 5-10 mg twice daily. The material was CD8+ T cells sorted from blood, obtained at week 24, from a patient treated with tofacitinib. All receptors come from a human donor with alopecia areata.

The CDR3 DNA is TGTGCCAGCAGCTTAGGCCGAAGGGGACATTATGAGTACTTC. Its translation is CASSLGRRGHYEYF. The rearrangement joins TRBV13 to TRBJ2-7; D possibly corresponds to TRBD1 (6 bases). V gave up 0 bases and J gave up 11 bases, with 17 bases separating them. The length of the CDR3 is 14 residues. Germline CDR1 PRHDT, CDR2 FYEKMQ (reference sequence).

This CDR3 is CASDDGLQSTDTQYF. The CDR3 region has the DNA TGCGCCAGCGACGACGGACTTCAGAGCACAGATACGCAGTATTTT. The chain joins TRBV23-1 to TRBJ2-3, with D possibly matching TRBD2 (5 bases). TRBV23-1 falls under the ORF class, with uncertain function. This CDR3 is built from 15 residues. The V and J ends lost 8 bases and 0 bases respectively, with 15 bases between them.

The chain links TRBV27 to TRBJ2-7, with 7 bases lining up with TRBD1. Germline CDR1 MNHEY, CDR2 SMNVEV (reference sequence). V lost 5 bases to trimming and J lost 7 bases; unmatched junction nucleotides: 8. The CDR3 consists of 13 residues. The CDR3 nucleotides read TGTGCCAGCAGTCCCGTAACAGGGGTTGAGCAGTACTTC. Encoded protein: CASSPVTGVEQYF.

The table lists this clone with a few counts. The rearrangement links TRBV9 to TRBJ1-5; D gene unclear. V lost 0 bases to trimming and J lost 7 bases, with 8 bases between them. Germline V gives CDR1 SGDLS, CDR2 YYNGEE. The CDR3 extends over 13 amino acids. The CDR3 region has the DNA TGTGCCAGCAGCGTAGGTTTGGGACAGCCCCAGCATTTT. Its protein is CASSVGLGQPQHF.

This clone was observed a handful of times. The V call is TRBV19, the J call TRBJ1-3, with D unclear. Germline CDR1 is LNHDA and CDR2 is SQIVND (reference sequence). CDR3 length: 16 amino acids. The V gene lost 6 bases and the J gene lost 2 bases, with 17 bases spanning the gap. The CDR3 nucleotides are TGTGCCAGTAGGCGCCTTTCGGAAGGGACTGGAAACACCATATATTTT. Protein: CASRRLSEGTGNTIYF.